This T cell receptor beta chain was recorded in a study of graft-versus-host responses after intestinal transplantation. On the study more broadly: Every recipient had anti-thymocyte globulin induction and approximately three years of tacrolimus plus steroids. Study-level points and caveats: When patients had graft-donor T cell macrochimerism, their allografts held high graft-versus-host to host-versus-graft clonal ratios. Maximum circulating GvH clone levels tracked with early post-transplant HvG decreases. Researchers found GvH clones in recipient marrow, and some showed up first in ileum or blood.

Sequencing was performed with immunoSEQ multiplex PCR; in TCRdb, only in-frame clones are kept and a portion is missing. This sample carries tens of thousands of clones, 82% of them seen once, and the ten largest clones take about 0.74%. Germline values: CDR1 SNHLY, CDR2 FYNNEI. V lost 0 bases, J lost 5 bases, and 7 bases lay in between. The CDR3 sequence is 13 residues long. In regard to this clone: What it recognizes is unknown.

The receptor was isolated from a human donor who received an intestinal transplant. The sequences come from unstimulated CD4+ T cells sorted from spleen or lymph node cells, collected before intestinal transplant. The rearrangement uses TRBV2 and TRBJ1-2; D is uncertain. CDR3 coding DNA: TGTGCCAGCAGTGAAGCTCGTGGGTATGGCTACACCTTC. Protein sequence: CASSEARGYGYTF.